This T cell receptor (beta chain) emerged from a study of cytomegalovirus exposure and HLA in healthy donors. Notes on the study in general: Being productive about 87% or about 30% of the time was typical of most TCR beta V segments in an earlier analysis. Sequencing depth roughly uniform across donors was assumed in presence/absence analyses.

This CDR3 contains 17 residues. V dropped 5 bases and J dropped 8; count of bases not matched to a gene: 20. Germline CDR1 SGHTA, CDR2 FQGNSA. Comments on this clone: The antigen remains unidentified.

60 Vbeta and 13 Jbeta primers were used in PCR. Sequencing used immunoSEQ multiplex PCR; TCRdb keeps in-frame clones, though not all of them. This sample has roughly 130,000 clones, with approximately 67% found just once. The gene calls are TRBV7-2 and TRBJ1-2, with 7 bases matching TRBD1. Material for sequencing was PBMCs. This TCR came from a man aged 18 to 30 in good health and CMV-seronegative. The CDR3 DNA reads TGTGCCAGCAGCCTTTCGACAGGGCCACCCTTAGGAGGCGGCTACACCTTC. It codes for CASSLSTGPPLGGGYTF.